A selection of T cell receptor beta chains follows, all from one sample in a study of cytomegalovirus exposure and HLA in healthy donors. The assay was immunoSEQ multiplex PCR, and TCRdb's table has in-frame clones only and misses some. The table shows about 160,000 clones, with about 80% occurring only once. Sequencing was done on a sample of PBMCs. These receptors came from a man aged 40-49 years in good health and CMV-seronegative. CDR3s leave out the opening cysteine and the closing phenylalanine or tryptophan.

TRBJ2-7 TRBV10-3 AISELQGPYEQY
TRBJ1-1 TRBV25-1 ASRGTGTFKTEAF
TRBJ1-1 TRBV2 ASRETGGMNTEAF
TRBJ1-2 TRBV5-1 ASSSPGQAYGYT
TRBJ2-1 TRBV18 ASSPGGLGDEQF
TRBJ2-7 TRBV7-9 ASSLGGRPPYEQY
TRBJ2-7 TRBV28 ASSSSSYEQY
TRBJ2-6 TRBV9 ASSPKRAGATGANVLT
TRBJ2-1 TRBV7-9 ASSPRAGGSEQF
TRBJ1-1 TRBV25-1 ASRGRTGFTEAF
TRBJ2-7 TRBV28 ASSQTVPLYEQY
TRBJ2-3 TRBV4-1 ASSQALAWADTQY
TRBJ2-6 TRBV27 ASALRGANVLT
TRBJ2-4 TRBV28 ASSSGQGITSAKNIQY
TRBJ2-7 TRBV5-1 ASSLGAVPQTSEQY
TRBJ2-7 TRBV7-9 SSSQIEGEQY
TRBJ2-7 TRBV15 ATSRGLAGEAYEQY
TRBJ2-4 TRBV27 ASSLTGVKNIQY
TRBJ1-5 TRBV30 AWSDGQYGNQPQH
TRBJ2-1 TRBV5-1 ASSWGGTGDNEQF
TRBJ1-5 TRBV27 ASSPAGVQPQH
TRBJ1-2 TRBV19 ASSARGRGYGYT
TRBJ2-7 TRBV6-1 ASRAGLAVYEQY
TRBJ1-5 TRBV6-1 ASSHRGRDQPQH
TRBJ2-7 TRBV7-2 ASSSLIGRQVYEQY
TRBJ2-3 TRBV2 ASSEFYTDTQY
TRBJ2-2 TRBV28 ASSFLLWEGRTGELF
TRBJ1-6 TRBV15 ATSRAVNSPLH
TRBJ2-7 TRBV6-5 ASSRSSGGDEQY